This TCR beta chain was retrieved from a study of CD8+ T cells in alopecia areata. Study-wide results and caveats: Between patients, shared TCR sequences were less clear than in mice. This was possibly due in part to HLA diversity in the patient population.

Deletions cut 1 base from V and 0 bases from J, with 13 bases between. The length of the CDR3 is 17 residues. Germline CDR1 and CDR2: LGHNA and YSLEER. Extraction of RNA preceded its reverse transcription into cDNA, which served as the sequencing template. Generated by immunoSEQ multiplex PCR, the TCRdb table keeps only in-frame clones and is missing some. The table includes 85,000 to 110,000 clones, 55% detected once. To note about this clone: Its specificity is not known.

Material: CD4+ T cells sorted from blood. This receptor was taken from a human donor in good health. The chain combines TRBV4-3 with TRBJ2-1; D possibly corresponds to TRBD1 (5 bases). The CDR3 nucleotides read TGCGCCAGCAGCCAAGTCGCAGGGCCAAGCTCCTACAATGAGCAGTTCTTC. Its protein product is CASSQVAGPSSYNEQFF.